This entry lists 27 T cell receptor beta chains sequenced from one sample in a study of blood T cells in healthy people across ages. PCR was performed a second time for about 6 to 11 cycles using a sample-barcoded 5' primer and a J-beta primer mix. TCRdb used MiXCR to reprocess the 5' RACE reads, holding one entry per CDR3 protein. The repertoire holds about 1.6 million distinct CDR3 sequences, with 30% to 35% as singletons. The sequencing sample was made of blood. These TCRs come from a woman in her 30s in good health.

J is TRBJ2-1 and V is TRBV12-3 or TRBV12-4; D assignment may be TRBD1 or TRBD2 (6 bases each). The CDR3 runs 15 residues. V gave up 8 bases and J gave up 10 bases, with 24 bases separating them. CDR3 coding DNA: TGTGCCAGCCGAAGCCGGGGGCCCGATATTTGGGAGCAGTTCTTC. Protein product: CASRSRGPDIWEQFF.

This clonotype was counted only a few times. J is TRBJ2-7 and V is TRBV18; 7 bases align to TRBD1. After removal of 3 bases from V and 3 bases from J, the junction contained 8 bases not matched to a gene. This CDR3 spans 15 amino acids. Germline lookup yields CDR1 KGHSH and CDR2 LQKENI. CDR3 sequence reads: CASSPFPGQNYEQYF. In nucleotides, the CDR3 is TGTGCCAGCTCACCCTTCCCGGGACAGAACTACGAGCAGTACTTC.

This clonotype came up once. The CDR3 DNA reads as TGTGCCAGCTCCTGGGACAGCCAAGCAACTAATGAAAAACTGTTTTTT. As protein: CASSWDSQATNEKLFF. The chain joins TRBV6-1 to TRBJ1-4; 7 nucleotides line up with TRBD1. There are 16 residues in the CDR3. CDR1 is MNHNS and CDR2 is SASEGT in the germline V gene. V dropped 8 bases and J dropped 0; count of bases not matched to a gene: 9.

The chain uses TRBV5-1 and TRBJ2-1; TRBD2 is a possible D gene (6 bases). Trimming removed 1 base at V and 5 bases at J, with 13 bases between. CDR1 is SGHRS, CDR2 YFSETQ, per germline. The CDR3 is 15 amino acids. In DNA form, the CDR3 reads TGCGCCAGCAGCTTGATCGCGGGGCCCGACAATGAGCAGTTCTTC. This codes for CASSLIAGPDNEQFF.

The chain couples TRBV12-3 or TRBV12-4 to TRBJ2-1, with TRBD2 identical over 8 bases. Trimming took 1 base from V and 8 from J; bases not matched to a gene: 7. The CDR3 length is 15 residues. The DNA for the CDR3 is TGTGCCAGCAGTTTAGATAACGGGGGGGACGATGAGCAGTTCTTC. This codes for CASSLDNGGDDEQFF.

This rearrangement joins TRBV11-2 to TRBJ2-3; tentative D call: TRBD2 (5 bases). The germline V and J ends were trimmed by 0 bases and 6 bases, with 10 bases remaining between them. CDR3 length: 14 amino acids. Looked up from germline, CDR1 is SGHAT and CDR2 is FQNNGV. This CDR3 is CASSLDLGGDTQYF. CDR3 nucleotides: TGTGCCAGCAGCTTAGATCTGGGCGGGGATACGCAGTATTTT.

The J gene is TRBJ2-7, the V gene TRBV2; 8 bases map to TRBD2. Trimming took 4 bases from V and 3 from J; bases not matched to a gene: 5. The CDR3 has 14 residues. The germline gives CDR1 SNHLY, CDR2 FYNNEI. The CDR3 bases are TGTGCCAGCAGTGGGGGTAGCGGGAACTACGAGCAGTACTTC. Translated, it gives CASSGGSGNYEQYF.

Here the CDR3 reads CAISSAGDQPQHF. For the CDR3, the DNA is TGTGCCATCAGCTCCGCGGGCGATCAGCCCCAGCATTTT. The J gene is TRBJ1-5, the V gene TRBV10-3, with D unresolved. The germline CDR1 and CDR2 sequences are ENHRY and SYGVKD. The CDR3 loop spans 13 amino acids. Trimming left V 6 bases short and J 5 bases short, with 11 bases between.

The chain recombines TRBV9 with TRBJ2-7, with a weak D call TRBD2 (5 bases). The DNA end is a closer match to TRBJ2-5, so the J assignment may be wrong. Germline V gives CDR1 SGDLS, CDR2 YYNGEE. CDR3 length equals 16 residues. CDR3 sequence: CASSVVGSDLKETQYF. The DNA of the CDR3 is TGTGCCAGCAGCGTAGTCGGATCGGACTTAAAAGAGACCCAGTACTTC.

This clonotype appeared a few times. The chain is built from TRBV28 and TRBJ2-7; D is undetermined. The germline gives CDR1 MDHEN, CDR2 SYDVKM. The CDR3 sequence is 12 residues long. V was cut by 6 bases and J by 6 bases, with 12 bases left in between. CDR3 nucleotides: TGTGCCAGCAGCCCGGGCCTTCGCGAGCAGTACTTC. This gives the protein CASSPGLREQYF.

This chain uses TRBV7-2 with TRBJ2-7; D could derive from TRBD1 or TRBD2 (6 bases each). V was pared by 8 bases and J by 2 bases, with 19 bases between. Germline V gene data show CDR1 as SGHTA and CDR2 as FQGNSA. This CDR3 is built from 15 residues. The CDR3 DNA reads TGTGCCAGCCAGATACCCGGGGGCAGTACCTACGAGCAGTACTTC. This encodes CASQIPGGSTYEQYF. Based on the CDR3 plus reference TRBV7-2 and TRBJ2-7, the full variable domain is GAGVSQSPSNKVTEKGKDVELRCDPISGHTALYWYRQSLGQGLEFLIYFQGNSAPDKSGLPSDRFSAERTGGSVSTLTIQRTQQEDSAVYLCASQIPGGSTYEQYFGPGTRLTVT.

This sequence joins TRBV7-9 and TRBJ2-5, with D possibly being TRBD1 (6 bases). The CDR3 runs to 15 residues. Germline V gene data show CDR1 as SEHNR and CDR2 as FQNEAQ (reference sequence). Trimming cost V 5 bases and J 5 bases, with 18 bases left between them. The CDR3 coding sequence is TGTGCCAGCAGCCTTAGACAGGTGGCGTGGGAGACCCAGTACTTC. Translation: CASSLRQVAWETQYF.

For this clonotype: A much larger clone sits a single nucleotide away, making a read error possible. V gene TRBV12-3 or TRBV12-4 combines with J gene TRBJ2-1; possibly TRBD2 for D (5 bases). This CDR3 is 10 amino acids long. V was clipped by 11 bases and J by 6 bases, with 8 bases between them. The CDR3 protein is CACRGNEQFF. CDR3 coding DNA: TGTGCCTGCCGGGGCAATGAGCAGTTCTTC.

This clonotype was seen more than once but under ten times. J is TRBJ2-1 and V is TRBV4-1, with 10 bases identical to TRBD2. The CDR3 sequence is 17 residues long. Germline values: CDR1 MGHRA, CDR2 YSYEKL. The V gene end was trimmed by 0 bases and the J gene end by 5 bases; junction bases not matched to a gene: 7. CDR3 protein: CASSQERASGGNNEQFF. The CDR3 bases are TGCGCCAGCAGCCAAGAGAGGGCTAGCGGGGGCAACAATGAGCAGTTCTTC.

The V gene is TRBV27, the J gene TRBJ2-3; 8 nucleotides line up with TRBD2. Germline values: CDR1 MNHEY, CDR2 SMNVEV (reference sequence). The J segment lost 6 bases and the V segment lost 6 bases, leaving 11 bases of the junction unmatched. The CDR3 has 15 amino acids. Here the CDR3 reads CASSSPREARDTQYF. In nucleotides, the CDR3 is TGTGCCAGCAGCTCCCCGCGGGAGGCCCGGGATACGCAGTATTTT.

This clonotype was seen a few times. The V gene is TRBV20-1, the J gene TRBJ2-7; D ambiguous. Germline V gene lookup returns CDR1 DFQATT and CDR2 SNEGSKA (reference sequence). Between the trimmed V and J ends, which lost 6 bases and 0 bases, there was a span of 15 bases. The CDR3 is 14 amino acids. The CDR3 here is CSAQPDINSYEQYF. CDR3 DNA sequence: TGCAGTGCCCAACCCGACATTAACTCCTACGAGCAGTACTTC.

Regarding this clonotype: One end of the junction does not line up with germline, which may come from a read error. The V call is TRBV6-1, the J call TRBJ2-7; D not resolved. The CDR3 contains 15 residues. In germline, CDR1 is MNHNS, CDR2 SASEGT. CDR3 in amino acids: CASSKALVGTYEQYF. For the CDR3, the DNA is TGTGCCAGCAGTAAAGCCCTAGTGGGGACCTACGAGCAGTACTTC.

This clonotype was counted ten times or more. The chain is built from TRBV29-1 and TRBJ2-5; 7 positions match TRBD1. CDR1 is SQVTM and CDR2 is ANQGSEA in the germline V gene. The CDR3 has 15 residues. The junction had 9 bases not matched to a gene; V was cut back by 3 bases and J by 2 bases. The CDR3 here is CSVESPGGRQETQYF. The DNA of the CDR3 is TGCAGCGTTGAGTCCCCAGGGGGTCGGCAAGAGACCCAGTACTTC.

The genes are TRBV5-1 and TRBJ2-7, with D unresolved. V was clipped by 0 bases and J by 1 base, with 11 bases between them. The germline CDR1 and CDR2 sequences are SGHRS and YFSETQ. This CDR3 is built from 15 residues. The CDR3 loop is CASSLVYRASYEQYF. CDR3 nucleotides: TGCGCCAGCAGCTTGGTCTACCGGGCGTCCTACGAGCAGTACTTC. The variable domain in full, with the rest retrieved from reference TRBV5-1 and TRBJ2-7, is KAGVTQTPRYLIKTRGQQVTLSCSPISGHRSVSWYQQTPGQGLQFLFEYFSETQRNKGNFPGRFSGRQFSNSRSEMNVSTLELGDSALYLCASSLVYRASYEQYFGPGTRLTVT.

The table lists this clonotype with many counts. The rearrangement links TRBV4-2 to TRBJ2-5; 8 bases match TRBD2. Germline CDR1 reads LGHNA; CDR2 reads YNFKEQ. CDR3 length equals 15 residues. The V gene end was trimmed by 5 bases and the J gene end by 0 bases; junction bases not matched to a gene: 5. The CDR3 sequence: CASSSRGGYQETQYF. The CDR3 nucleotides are TGTGCCAGCAGCTCTCGGGGGGGGTACCAAGAGACCCAGTACTTC.

In DNA form, the CDR3 reads TGTGCCAGCAGCGACGCCGGGACACACTATTTGGTGAATGAGCAGTTCTTC. Its protein is CASSDAGTHYLVNEQFF. This chain joins TRBV28 and TRBJ2-1; the D gene is possibly TRBD1 (6 bases). This CDR3 comprises 17 residues. V was pared by 6 bases and J by 7 bases, with 25 bases between. Germline V CDR1 and CDR2: MDHEN, SYDVKM. The full variable domain, rest sourced from reference TRBV28 and TRBJ2-1, is DVKVTQSSRYLVKRTGEKVFLECVQDMDHENMFWYRQDPGLGLRLIYFSYDVKMKEKGDIPEGYSVSREKKERFSLILESASTNQTSMYLCASSDAGTHYLVNEQFFGPGTRLTVL.

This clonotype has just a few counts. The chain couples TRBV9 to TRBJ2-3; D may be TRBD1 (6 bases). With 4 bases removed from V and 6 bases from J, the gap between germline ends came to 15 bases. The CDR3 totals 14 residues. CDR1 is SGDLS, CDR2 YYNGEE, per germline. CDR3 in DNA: TGTGCCAGCAGCCCAAAGGGGGTCAGTGATACGCAGTATTTT. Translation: CASSPKGVSDTQYF.

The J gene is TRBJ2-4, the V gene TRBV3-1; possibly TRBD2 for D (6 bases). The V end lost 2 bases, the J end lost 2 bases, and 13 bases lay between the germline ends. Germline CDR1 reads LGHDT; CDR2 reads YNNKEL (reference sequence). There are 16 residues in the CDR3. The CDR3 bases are TGTGCCAGCAGCCAAACAGCAGGGAGGACCAAAAACATTCAGTACTTC. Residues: CASSQTAGRTKNIQYF.

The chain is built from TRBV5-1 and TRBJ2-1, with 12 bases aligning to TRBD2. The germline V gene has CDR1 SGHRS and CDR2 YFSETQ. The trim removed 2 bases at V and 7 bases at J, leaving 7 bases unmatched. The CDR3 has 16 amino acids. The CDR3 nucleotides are TGCGCCAGCAGCTTAAAACTAGCGGGAGGCCTTAATGAGCAGTTCTTC. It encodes CASSLKLAGGLNEQFF.

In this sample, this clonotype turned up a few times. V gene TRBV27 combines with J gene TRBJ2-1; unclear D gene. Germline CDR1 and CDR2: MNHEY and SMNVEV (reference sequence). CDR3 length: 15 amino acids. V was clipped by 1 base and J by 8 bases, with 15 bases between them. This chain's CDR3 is CASSLFSSVSDEQFF. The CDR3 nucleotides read TGTGCCAGCAGTTTATTTTCCTCCGTGTCAGATGAGCAGTTCTTC.

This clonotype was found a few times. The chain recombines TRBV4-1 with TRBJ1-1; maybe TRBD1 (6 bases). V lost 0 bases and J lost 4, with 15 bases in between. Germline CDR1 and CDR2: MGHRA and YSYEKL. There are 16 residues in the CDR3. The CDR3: CASSQDRGQGSTEAFF. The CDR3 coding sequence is TGCGCCAGCAGCCAAGATCGAGGTCAGGGGAGCACTGAAGCTTTCTTT.

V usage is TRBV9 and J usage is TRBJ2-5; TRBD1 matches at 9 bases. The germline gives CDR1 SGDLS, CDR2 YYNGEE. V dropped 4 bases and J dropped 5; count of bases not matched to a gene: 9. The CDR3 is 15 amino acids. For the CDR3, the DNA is TGTGCCAGCAGCTCCTCCGGGACAGGGCCCGAGACCCAGTACTTC. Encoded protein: CASSSSGTGPETQYF.